This T cell receptor (beta chain) stems from a study of blood T cells in healthy people across ages. General study points: Donors of long life had a larger count of naive CD4+ cells and greater diversity than aged donors. Roughly linear declines in TCR beta diversity per million T cells occurred with age. Any changes in expanded clonotypes were possibly confounded, as donor CMV status remained unknown.

About this clonotype: The antigen remains undetermined.

Trimming left V 5 bases short and J 3 bases short, with 7 bases between. The CDR3 runs to 12 residues. Sample-barcoded 5' priming and a J-beta primer mix drove a second PCR of 7 to 11 cycles. One entry per CDR3 protein, called by TCRdb with MiXCR from the 5' RACE reads. The sample lists fewer than 900,000 distinct CDR3 sequences; roughly 44% were seen once. This chain uses TRBV12-3 or TRBV12-4 with TRBJ1-1; D not resolved. Sample: blood. This clonotype was obtained from a woman in her sixties in good health. CDR3 protein: CASSPMDTEAFF. CDR3 nucleotides: TGTGCCAGCAGTCCGATGGACACTGAAGCTTTCTTT.